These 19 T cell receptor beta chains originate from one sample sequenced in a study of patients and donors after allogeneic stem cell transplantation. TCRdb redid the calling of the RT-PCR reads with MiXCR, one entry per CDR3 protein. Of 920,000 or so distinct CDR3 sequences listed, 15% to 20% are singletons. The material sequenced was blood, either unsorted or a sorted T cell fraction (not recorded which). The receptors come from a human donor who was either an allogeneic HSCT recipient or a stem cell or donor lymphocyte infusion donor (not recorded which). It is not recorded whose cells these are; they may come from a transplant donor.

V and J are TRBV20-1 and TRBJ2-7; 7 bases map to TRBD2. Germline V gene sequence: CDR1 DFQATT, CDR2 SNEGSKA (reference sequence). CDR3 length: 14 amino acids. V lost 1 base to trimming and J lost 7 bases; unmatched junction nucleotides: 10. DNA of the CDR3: TGCAGTGCTAGAGTGGCGGGGGAAGAGTTGGAGCAGTACTTC. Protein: CSARVAGEELEQYF.

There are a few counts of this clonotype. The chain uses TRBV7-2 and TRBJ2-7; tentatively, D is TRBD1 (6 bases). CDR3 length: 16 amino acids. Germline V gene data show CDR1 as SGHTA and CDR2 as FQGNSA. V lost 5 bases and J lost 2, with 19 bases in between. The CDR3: CASSRESGTSTYEQYF. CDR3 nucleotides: TGTGCCAGCAGCCGTGAATCCGGGACATCAACCTACGAGCAGTACTTC.

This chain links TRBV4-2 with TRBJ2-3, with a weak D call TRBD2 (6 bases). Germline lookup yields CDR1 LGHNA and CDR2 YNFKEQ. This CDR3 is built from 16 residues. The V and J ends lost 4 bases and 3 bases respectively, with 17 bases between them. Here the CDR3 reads CASSLRGGKGTDTQYF. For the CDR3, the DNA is TGTGCCAGCAGCCTTCGAGGCGGGAAAGGGACAGATACGCAGTATTTT.

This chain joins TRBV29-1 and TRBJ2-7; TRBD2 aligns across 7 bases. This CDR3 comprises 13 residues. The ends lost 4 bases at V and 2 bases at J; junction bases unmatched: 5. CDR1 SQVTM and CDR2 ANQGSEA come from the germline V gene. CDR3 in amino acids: CSVGWTSPYEQYF. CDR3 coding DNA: TGCAGCGTTGGCTGGACTAGTCCCTACGAGCAGTACTTC.

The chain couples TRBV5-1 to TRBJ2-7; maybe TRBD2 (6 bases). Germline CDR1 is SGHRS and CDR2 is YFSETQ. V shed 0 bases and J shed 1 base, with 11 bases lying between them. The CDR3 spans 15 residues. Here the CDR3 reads CASSLDWGVSYEQYF. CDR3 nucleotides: TGCGCCAGCAGCTTGGATTGGGGGGTTTCCTACGAGCAGTACTTC.

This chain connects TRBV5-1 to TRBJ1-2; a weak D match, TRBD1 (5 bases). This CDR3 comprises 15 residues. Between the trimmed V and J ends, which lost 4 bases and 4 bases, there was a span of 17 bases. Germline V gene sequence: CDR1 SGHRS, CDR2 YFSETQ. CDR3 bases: TGCGCCAGCAGCAGTACCCCACAGGACCGCTATGGCTACACCTTC. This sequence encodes CASSSTPQDRYGYTF.

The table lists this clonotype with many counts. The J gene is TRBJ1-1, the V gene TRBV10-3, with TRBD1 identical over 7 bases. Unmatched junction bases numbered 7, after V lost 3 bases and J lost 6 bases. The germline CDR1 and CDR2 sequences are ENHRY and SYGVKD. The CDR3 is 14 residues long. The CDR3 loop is CAISDHDRAPEAFF. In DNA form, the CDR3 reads TGTGCCATCAGTGACCATGACAGGGCTCCTGAAGCTTTCTTT.

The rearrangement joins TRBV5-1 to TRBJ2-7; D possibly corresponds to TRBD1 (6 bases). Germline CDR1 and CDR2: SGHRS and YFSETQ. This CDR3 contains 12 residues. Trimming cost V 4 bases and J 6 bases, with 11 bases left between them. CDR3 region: CASSPGTPEQYF. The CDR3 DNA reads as TGCGCCAGCAGCCCCGGGACACCCGAGCAGTACTTC.

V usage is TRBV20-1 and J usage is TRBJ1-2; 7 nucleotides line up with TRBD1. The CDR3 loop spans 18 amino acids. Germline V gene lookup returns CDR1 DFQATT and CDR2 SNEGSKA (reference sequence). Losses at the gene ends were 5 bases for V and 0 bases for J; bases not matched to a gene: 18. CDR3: CSAPEGGQIRTSNYGYTF. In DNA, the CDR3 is TGCAGTGCTCCGGAGGGGGGACAGATTAGGACCTCTAACTATGGCTACACCTTC.

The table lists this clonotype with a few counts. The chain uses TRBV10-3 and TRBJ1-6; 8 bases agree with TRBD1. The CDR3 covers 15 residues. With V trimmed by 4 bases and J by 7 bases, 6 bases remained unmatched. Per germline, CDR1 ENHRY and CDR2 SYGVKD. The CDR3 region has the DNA TGTGCCATCAGTGTTACGACAGGGGAGAATTCACCCCTCCACTTT. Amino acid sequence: CAISVTTGENSPLHF.

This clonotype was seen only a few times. For the CDR3, the DNA is TGCAGTGTTATTATGGATACGCAGTATTTT. Encoded protein: CSVIMDTQYF. The chain recombines TRBV20-1 with TRBJ2-3; D not resolved. The V end was cut by 7 bases, the J end by 6 bases, with 8 bases between. The CDR3 loop spans 10 amino acids. CDR1 is DFQATT and CDR2 is SNEGSKA in the germline V gene (reference sequence).

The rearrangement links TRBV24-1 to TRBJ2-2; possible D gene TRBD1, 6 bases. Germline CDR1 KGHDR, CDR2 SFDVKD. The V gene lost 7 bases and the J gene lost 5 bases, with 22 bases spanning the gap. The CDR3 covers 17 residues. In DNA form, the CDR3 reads TGTGCCACCAGAAACTCTCTTGCGAGGGGGAGAACCGGGGAGCTGTTTTTT. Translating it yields CATRNSLARGRTGELFF.

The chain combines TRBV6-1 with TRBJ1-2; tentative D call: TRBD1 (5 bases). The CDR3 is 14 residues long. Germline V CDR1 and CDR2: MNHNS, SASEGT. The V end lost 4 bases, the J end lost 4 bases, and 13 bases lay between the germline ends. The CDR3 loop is CASSGRGTGYGYTF. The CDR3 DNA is TGTGCCAGCAGTGGGCGGGGGACGGGCTATGGCTACACCTTC.

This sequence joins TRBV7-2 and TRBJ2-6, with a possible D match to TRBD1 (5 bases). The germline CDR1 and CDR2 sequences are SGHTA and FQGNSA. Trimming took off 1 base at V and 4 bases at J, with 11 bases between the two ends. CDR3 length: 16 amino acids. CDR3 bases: TGTGCCAGCAGCTTAGGGACACTTACCGGGGCCAACGTCCTGACTTTC. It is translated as CASSLGTLTGANVLTF. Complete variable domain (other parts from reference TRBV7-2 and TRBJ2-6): GAGVSQSPSNKVTEKGKDVELRCDPISGHTALYWYRQSLGQGLEFLIYFQGNSAPDKSGLPSDRFSAERTGGSVSTLTIQRTQQEDSAVYLCASSLGTLTGANVLTFGAGSRLTVL.

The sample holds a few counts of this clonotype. The CDR3: CATSNRPETRGYTF. CDR3 in DNA: TGTGCCACCAGCAACAGACCCGAGACGAGGGGCTACACCTTC. V usage is TRBV15 and J usage is TRBJ1-2; D unclear. The CDR3 spans 14 residues. Germline lookup yields CDR1 LNHNV and CDR2 YYDKDF (reference sequence). V shed 4 bases and J shed 8 bases, with 17 bases lying between them.

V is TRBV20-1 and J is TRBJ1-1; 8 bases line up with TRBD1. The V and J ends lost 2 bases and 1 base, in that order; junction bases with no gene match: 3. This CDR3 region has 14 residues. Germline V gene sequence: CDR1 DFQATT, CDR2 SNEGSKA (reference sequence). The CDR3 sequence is CSARQGARNTEAFF. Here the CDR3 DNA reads TGCAGTGCTAGACAGGGGGCCCGGAACACTGAAGCTTTCTTT.

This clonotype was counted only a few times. CDR3 sequence (DNA): TGTGCCAGCAGCCTATCGGACAGTAACTATGGCTACACCTTC. Encoded protein: CASSLSDSNYGYTF. The V gene is TRBV7-2, the J gene TRBJ1-2; tentatively, D is TRBD1 (6 bases). Germline assignment: CDR1 SGHTA and CDR2 FQGNSA. The CDR3 spans 14 residues. V was cut by 5 bases and J by 1 base, with 11 bases left in between.

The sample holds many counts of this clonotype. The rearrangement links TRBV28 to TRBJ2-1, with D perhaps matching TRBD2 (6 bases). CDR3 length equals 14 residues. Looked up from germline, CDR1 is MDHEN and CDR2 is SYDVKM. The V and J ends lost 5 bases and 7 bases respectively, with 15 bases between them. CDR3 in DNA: TGTGCCAGCAGTCTTGGCGGGGTAAGGAATGAGCAGTTCTTC. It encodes CASSLGGVRNEQFF.

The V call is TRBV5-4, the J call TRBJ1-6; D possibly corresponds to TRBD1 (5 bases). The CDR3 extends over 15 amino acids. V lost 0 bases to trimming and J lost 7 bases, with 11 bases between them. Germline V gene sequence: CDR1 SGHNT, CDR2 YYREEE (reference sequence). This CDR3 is CASSLGADRNSPLHF. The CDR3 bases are TGTGCCAGCAGCTTGGGGGCAGACAGAAATTCACCCCTCCACTTT.